A selection of T cell receptor beta chains follows, all from one sample in a study of blood T cell repertoires in COVID-19. Measured with immunoSEQ multiplex PCR; TCRdb has only the in-frame clones, and not every one. The sample has tens of thousands of clones, about 87% seen once; the top ten hold 35% to 55%. Material for sequencing was peripheral blood. Source of these receptors: a human donor in a cohort sampled during active COVID-19. Both conserved end residues are part of each CDR3. D genes are given only for firm matches. The size of a clone is reported for some rows only, either as once, few or many, or as a class for expanded clones.

D: TRBD1
size: few
J: TRBJ2-7
V: TRBV28
DNA: TGTGCCAGCAGCAAGGGACAGGGAGGTGTCGAGCAGTACTTC
CDR3: CASSKGQGGVEQYF

D: TRBD1
size: few
J: TRBJ1-2
V: TRBV11-2
DNA: TGTGCCAGCAGCGACAGGGGCTATGGCTACACCTTC
CDR3: CASSDRGYGYTF

D: -
size: once
J: TRBJ1-1
V: TRBV7-3
DNA: TGTGCCAGCAGCTTAAGCGGGGTCGTAAGCACTGAAGCTTTCTTT
CDR3: CASSLSGVVSTEAFF

D: TRBD1
size: few
J: TRBJ2-2
V: TRBV28
DNA: TGTGCCAGCAGGGGACAGGGTTTTTCCGGGGAGCTGTTTTTT
CDR3: CASRGQGFSGELFF

D: -
size: few
J: TRBJ1-4
V: TRBV18
DNA: TGTGCCAGCTCACTGGGCACAAATGAAAAACTGTTTTTT
CDR3: CASSLGTNEKLFF

D: -
size: hyperexpanded
J: TRBJ1-3
V: TRBV5-8
DNA: TGTGCCAGCAGCTCCGATTCCAGCTCTGGAAACACCATATATTTT
CDR3: CASSSDSSSGNTIYF

D: TRBD2
size: -
J: TRBJ2-1
V: TRBV10-3
DNA: TGTGCCATCACTAGCGGGGGTAGCCATGAGCAGTTCTTC
CDR3: CAITSGGSHEQFF

D: -
size: -
J: TRBJ1-5
V: TRBV6-5
DNA: TGTGCCAGCAGCCAGGGTAGTTTGAGTCAGCCCCAGCATTTT
CDR3: CASSQGSLSQPQHF

D: -
size: -
J: TRBJ1-2
V: TRBV5-1
DNA: TGCGCCAGCAGCCCTTGGCAGGGTGACTATGGCTACACCTTC
CDR3: CASSPWQGDYGYTF

D: -
size: -
J: TRBJ2-1
V: TRBV24-1
DNA: TGTGCCACCGCCGGGCAGGGGGGATTTGATGAGCAGTTCTTC
CDR3: CATAGQGGFDEQFF